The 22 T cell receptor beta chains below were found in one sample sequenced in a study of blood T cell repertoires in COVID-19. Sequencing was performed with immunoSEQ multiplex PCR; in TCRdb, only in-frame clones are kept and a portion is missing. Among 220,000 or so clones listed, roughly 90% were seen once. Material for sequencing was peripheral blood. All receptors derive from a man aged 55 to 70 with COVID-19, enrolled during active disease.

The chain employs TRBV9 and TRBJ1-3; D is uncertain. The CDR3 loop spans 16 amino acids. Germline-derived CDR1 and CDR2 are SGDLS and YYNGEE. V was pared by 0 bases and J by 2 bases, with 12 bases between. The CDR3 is CASSVEVMTTGNTIYF. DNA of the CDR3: TGTGCCAGCAGCGTAGAAGTGATGACAACTGGAAACACCATATATTTT.

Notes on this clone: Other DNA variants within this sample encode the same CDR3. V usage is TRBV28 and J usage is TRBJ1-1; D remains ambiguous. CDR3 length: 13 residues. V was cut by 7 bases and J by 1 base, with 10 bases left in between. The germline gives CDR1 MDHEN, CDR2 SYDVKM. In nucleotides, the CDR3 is TGTGCCAGCACCCCCCCCGGGAACACTGAAGCTTTCTTT. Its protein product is CASTPPGNTEAFF.

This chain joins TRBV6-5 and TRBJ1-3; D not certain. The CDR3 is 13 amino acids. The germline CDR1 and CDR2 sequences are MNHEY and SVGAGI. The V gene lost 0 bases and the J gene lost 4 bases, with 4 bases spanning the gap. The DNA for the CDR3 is TGTGCCAGCAGTTACTCTTTAGGAAACACCATATATTTT. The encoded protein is CASSYSLGNTIYF.

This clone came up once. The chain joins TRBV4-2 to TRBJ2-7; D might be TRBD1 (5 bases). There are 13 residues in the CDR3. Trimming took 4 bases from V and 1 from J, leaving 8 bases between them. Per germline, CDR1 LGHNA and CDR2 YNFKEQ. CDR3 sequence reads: CASSPTASYEQYF. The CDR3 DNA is TGTGCCAGCAGCCCGACAGCTTCCTACGAGCAGTACTTC.

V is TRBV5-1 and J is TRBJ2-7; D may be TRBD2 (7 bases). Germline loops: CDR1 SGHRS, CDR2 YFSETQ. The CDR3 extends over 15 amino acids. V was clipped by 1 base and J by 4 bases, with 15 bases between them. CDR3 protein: CASSLLGGGSYEQYF. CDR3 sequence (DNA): TGCGCCAGCAGCTTGCTGGGGGGGGGCTCGTACGAGCAGTACTTC.

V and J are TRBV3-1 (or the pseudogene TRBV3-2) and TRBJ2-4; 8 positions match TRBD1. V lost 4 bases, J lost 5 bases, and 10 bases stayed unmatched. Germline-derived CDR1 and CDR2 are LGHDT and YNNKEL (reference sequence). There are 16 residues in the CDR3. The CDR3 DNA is TGTGCCAGCAGCCTGACAGGGGTTGGCGGGGAAAACATTCAGTACTTC. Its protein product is CASSLTGVGGENIQYF.

The CDR3 reads CASSFSRAREAFF. The DNA of the CDR3 is TGTGCCAGCAGTTTCTCGAGGGCCCGTGAAGCTTTCTTT. The chain joins TRBV28 to TRBJ1-1; D is unresolved. The germline V gene encodes CDR1 MDHEN and CDR2 SYDVKM. The V end lost 3 bases, the J end lost 7 bases, and 12 bases lay between the germline ends. This CDR3 region has 13 residues. Full variable domain (remainder filled in from reference TRBV28 and TRBJ1-1): DVKVTQSSRYLVKRTGEKVFLECVQDMDHENMFWYRQDPGLGLRLIYFSYDVKMKEKGDIPEGYSVSREKKERFSLILESASTNQTSMYLCASSFSRAREAFFGQGTRLTVV.

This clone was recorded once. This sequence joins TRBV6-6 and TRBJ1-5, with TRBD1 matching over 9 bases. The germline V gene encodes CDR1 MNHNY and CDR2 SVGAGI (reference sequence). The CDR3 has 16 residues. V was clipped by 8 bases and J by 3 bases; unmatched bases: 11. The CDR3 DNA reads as TGTGCCAGCGGTCCCCCGGGACAGGGAGCCAATCAGCCCCAGCATTTT. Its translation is CASGPPGQGANQPQHF.

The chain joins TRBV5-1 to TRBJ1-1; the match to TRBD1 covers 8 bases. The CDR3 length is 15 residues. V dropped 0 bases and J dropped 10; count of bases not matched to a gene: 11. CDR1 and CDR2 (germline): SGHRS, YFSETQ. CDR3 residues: CASSLVQGALDRAFF. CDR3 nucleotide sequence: TGCGCCAGCAGCTTGGTCCAGGGGGCCTTAGATCGAGCTTTCTTT.

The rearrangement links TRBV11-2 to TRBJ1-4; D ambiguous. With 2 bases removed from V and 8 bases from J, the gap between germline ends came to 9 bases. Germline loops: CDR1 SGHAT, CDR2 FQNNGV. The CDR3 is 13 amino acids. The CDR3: CASSLQVEEKLFF. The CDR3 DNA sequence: TGTGCCAGCAGCTTACAGGTCGAGGAAAAACTGTTTTTT.

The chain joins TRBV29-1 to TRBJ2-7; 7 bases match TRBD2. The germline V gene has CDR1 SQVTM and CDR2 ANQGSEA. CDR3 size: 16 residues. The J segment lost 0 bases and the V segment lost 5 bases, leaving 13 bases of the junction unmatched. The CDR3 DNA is TGCAGCGTTCGACCAAGGGGAGCGGGGAACTCCTACGAGCAGTACTTC. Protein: CSVRPRGAGNSYEQYF.

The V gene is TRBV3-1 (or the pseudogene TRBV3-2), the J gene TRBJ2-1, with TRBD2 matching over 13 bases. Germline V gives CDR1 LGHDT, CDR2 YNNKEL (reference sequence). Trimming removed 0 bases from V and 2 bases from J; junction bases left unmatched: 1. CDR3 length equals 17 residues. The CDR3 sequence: CASSQDGLAGAYNEQFF. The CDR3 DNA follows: TGTGCCAGCAGCCAAGATGGACTAGCGGGGGCCTACAATGAGCAGTTCTTC.

In nucleotides, the CDR3 is TGTGCCAGCAGCGTAGACCCCGGCTCTGGAAACACCATATATTTT. This sequence encodes CASSVDPGSGNTIYF. The V gene is TRBV9, the J gene TRBJ1-3; no definite D call. Deletions cut 0 bases from V and 0 bases from J, with 7 bases between. The CDR3 totals 15 residues. In germline, CDR1 is SGDLS, CDR2 YYNGEE.

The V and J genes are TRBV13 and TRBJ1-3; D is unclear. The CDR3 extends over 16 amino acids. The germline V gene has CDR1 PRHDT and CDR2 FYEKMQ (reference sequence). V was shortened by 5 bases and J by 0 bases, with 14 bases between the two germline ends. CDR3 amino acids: CASSPFLRSSGNTIYF. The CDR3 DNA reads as TGTGCCAGCAGCCCATTTTTGAGGTCCTCTGGAAACACCATATATTTT.

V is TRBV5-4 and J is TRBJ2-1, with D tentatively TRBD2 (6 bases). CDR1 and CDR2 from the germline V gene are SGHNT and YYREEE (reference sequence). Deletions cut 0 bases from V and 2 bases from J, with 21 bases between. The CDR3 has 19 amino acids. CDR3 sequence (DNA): TGTGCCAGCAGCTTGGAATTAGCGGTACAACGAAGGACCTACAATGAGCAGTTCTTC. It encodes CASSLELAVQRRTYNEQFF. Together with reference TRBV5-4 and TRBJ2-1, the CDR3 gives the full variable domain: ETGVTQSPTHLIKTRGQQVTLRCSSQSGHNTVSWYQQALGQGPQFIFQYYREEENGRGNFPPRFSGLQFPNYSSELNVNALELDDSALYLCASSLELAVQRRTYNEQFFGPGTRLTVL.

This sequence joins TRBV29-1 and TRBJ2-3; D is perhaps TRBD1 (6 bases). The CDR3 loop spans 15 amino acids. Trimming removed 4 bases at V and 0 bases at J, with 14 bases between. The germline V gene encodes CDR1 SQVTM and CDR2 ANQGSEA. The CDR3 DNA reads TGCAGCGTTGTCAGGGGAACTTCTAGCACAGATACGCAGTATTTT. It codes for CSVVRGTSSTDTQYF.

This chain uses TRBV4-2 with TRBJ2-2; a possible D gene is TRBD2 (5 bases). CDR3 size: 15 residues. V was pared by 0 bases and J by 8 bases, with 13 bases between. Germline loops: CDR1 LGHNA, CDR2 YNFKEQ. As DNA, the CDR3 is TGTGCCAGCAGCCAAGATTATCTAGCATCAGGGGAGCTGTTTTTT. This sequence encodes CASSQDYLASGELFF.

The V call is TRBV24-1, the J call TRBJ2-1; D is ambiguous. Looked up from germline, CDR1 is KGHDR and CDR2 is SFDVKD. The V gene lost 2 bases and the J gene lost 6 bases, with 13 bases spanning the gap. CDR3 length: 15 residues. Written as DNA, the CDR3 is TGTGCCACCAGTGATTCCCAGATAGGCGGCAATGAGCAGTTCTTC. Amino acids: CATSDSQIGGNEQFF.

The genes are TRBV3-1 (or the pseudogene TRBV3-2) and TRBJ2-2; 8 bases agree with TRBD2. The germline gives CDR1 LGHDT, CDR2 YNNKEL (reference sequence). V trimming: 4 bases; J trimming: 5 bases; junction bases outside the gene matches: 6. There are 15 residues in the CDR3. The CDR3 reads CASSRSGSGTGELFF. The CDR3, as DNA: TGTGCCAGCAGCCGAAGCGGGAGCGGAACCGGGGAGCTGTTTTTT.

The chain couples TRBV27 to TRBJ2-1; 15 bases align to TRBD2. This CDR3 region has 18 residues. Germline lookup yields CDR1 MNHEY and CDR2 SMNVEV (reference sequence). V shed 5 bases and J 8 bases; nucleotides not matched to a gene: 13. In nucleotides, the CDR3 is TGTGCCAGCAGTCGGACTAGCGGGGGGGTACCTCGGACGGATGAGCAGTTCTTC. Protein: CASSRTSGGVPRTDEQFF.

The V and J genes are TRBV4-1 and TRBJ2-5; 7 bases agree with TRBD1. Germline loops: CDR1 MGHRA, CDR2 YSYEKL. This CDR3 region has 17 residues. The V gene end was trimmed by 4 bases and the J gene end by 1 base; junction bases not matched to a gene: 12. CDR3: CASSLMKQGQLQETQYF. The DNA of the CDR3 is TGCGCCAGCAGCCTAATGAAACAGGGGCAGCTCCAAGAGACCCAGTACTTC.

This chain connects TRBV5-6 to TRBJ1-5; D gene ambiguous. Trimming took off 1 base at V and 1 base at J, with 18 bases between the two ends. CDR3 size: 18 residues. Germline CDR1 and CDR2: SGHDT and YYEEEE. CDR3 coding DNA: TGTGCCAGCAGCTTGTTTGGCCTCCTTACGAGGAGCAATCAGCCCCAGCATTTT. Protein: CASSLFGLLTRSNQPQHF.